This is a list of T cell receptor beta chains from one sample in a study of T cell changes during pregnancy in multiple sclerosis. Data came from immunoSEQ multiplex PCR; TCRdb stores just in-frame clones and leaves some out. The sample includes roughly 110,000 clones, roughly 92% of them seen just once. The sample here was peripheral blood, taken in the third trimester of pregnancy. The receptors shown here come from a female donor with multiple sclerosis, enrolled in a pregnancy study. Both conserved end residues are part of each CDR3. A D gene is named only where the DNA matches it firmly. Some rows have no size entry. The others give once, few or many, or a class for an expanded clone.

CASSVAGLHTGELFF TGTGCCAGCAGCGTAGCAGGGTTACACACCGGGGAGCTGTTTTTT TRBV9 - TRBJ2-2 -
CASSEALVSYEQYF TGTGCCAGCAGTGAAGCACTGGTCTCCTACGAGCAGTACTTC TRBV6-1 - TRBJ2-7 once
CASSIQGRGDQPQHF TGTGCCAGTAGTATCCAGGGCCGGGGGGATCAGCCCCAGCATTTT TRBV19 - TRBJ1-5 -
CASSLSTGVNIQYF TGTGCCAGCAGTTTGAGTACAGGGGTAAACATTCAGTACTTC TRBV27 TRBD1 TRBJ2-4 -
CASSPGQGTSYEQYF TGTGCCAGCAGTCCCGGACAGGGAACTTCCTACGAGCAGTACTTC TRBV11-3 TRBD1 TRBJ2-7 -
CASSLGQGGSGANVLTF TGTGCCAGCAGCTTAGGGCAGGGCGGCTCTGGGGCCAACGTCCTGACTTTC TRBV13 - TRBJ2-6 -
CAAQQGANTEAFF TGTGCCGCCCAACAGGGGGCGAACACTGAAGCTTTCTTT TRBV10-3 TRBD1 TRBJ1-1 once
CASRRGGTSWDTGELFF TGTGCCAGCAGGAGGGGGGGGACTAGTTGGGACACCGGGGAGCTGTTTTTT TRBV11-1 TRBD2 TRBJ2-2 -
CASTAGGSQPQHF TGTGCCAGCACCGCAGGGGGCTCTCAGCCCCAGCATTTT TRBV28 TRBD1 TRBJ1-5 -
CASSLGLAGGITGELFF TGTGCCAGCAGCTTAGGACTAGCGGGAGGTATCACCGGGGAGCTGTTTTTT TRBV7-9 TRBD2 TRBJ2-2 -
CASSLEGATNEKLFF TGTGCCAGCAGCCTAGAGGGGGCAACTAATGAAAAACTGTTTTTT TRBV6-5 - TRBJ1-4 -
CASRRDRTTEQYF TGTGCCAGCAGGCGGGACAGAACTACCGAGCAGTACTTC TRBV2 - TRBJ2-7 -
CASSLKGLRSVNTEAFF TGTGCCAGCAGTTTAAAAGGACTCCGATCGGTGAACACTGAAGCTTTCTTT TRBV28 - TRBJ1-1 -
CASSPLEAGGGYEQYF TGCGCCAGCAGCCCCTTAGAGGCGGGGGGGGGCTACGAGCAGTACTTC TRBV4-1 TRBD2 TRBJ2-7 -
CASSLASSEETQYF TGCGCCAGCAGCTTGGCATCCTCGGAAGAGACCCAGTACTTC TRBV5-1 - TRBJ2-5 -
CAWSVGTGGHDTQYF TGTGCCTGGAGTGTCGGGACAGGGGGCCACGATACGCAGTATTTT TRBV30 TRBD1 TRBJ2-3 -
CASRKQGAGGYTF TGTGCCAGCAGAAAACAGGGGGCTGGTGGCTACACCTTC TRBV25-1 TRBD1 TRBJ1-2 -
CASSELVRNSPLHF TGTGCCAGCAGTGAACTGGTCAGAAATTCACCCCTCCACTTT TRBV6-1 - TRBJ1-6 -
CATSRDEGGTFF TGTGCCACCAGCAGAGATGAGGGTGGAACTTTCTTT TRBV15 - TRBJ1-1 -
CASSLTGVGYTEAFF TGTGCCAGCAGCTTAACAGGGGTGGGGTACACTGAAGCTTTCTTT TRBV11-2 TRBD1 TRBJ1-1 -
CASSPPLTNRDTEAFF TGCGCCAGCAGCCCACCCCTGACCAACAGGGACACTGAAGCTTTCTTT TRBV5-1 - TRBJ1-1 -
CASSVASGLDIGPEAFF TGTGCCAGCAGCGTAGCGTCGGGTCTGGACATTGGACCTGAAGCTTTCTTT TRBV9 - TRBJ1-1 -
CASSDYVLAGGWETQYF TGTGCCAGCAGTGATTATGTTCTAGCGGGGGGATGGGAGACCCAGTACTTC TRBV2 TRBD2 TRBJ2-5 -
CASSIGRGDSYNQPQHF TGTGCCAGTAGTATAGGAAGGGGGGACAGCTACAATCAGCCCCAGCATTTT TRBV19 TRBD1 TRBJ1-5 few
CASSPGGTGDGYTF TGTGCCAGCAGCCCCGGGGGGACAGGGGATGGCTACACCTTC TRBV7-6 TRBD1 TRBJ1-2 -
CASSVGPYNEQFF TGTGCCAGCAGCGTAGGGCCCTACAATGAGCAGTTCTTC TRBV9 - TRBJ2-1 -